This passage covers 27 T cell receptor beta chains from one sample sequenced in a study of breast tumors, draining lymph nodes, adjacent tissues. Via MiXCR, TCRdb re-called the multiplex PCR reads, giving one row per CDR3 protein. The sample consists of 180,000 or so distinct CDR3 sequences, approximately 30% of them appearing once. The lymph nodes were axillary draining lymph nodes from breast cancer patients. Material for sequencing was axillary lymph node tissue. The origin of the receptors is a female donor with breast cancer. Some clones in this sample may be carry-over from other donors' samples.

This clonotype was counted between two and nine times. This may come from a read error, since a much larger clone is one base off. Because the CDR3 is missing its conserved closing phenylalanine or tryptophan, this is likely a read error. V and J are TRBV4-2 and TRBJ2-1; 10 bases are shared with TRBD2. The length of the CDR3 is 17 residues. The trim removed 0 bases at V and 7 bases at J, leaving 9 bases unmatched. The germline gives CDR1 LGHNA, CDR2 YNFKEQ. The CDR3 sequence: CASSQEATAGGPNEQFS. CDR3 DNA: TGTGCCAGCAGCCAAGAAGCCACAGCGGGAGGGCCGAATGAGCAGTTCTCC.

This clonotype was recorded many times. V is TRBV7-2 and J is TRBJ2-2; tentative D call: TRBD2 (6 bases). The V and J ends lost 0 bases and 0 bases respectively, with 11 bases between them. Germline V gives CDR1 SGHTA, CDR2 FQGNSA. This CDR3 is 17 amino acids long. Here the CDR3 reads CASSLAKGLANTGELFF. The CDR3 nucleotides read TGTGCCAGCAGCTTAGCGAAGGGACTGGCGAACACCGGGGAGCTGTTTTTT.

This clonotype was observed once. The chain joins TRBV20-1 to TRBJ2-7, with D perhaps assigned TRBD1 or TRBD2 (6 bases each). The J call is doubtful: the DNA matches TRBJ2-5 better. The CDR3 is 13 residues long. Germline CDR1 is DFQATT and CDR2 is SNEGSKA (reference sequence). The DNA for the CDR3 is TGCAGTGCAGGAGAGGGGGGCCGGGAGACCCAGTACTTC. Encoded protein: CSAGEGGRETQYF.

In this sample, this clonotype turned up many times. This chain connects TRBV10-2 to TRBJ1-1; D is undetermined. The V and J ends lost 0 bases and 1 base respectively, with 6 bases between them. Germline CDR1 WSHSY, CDR2 SAAADI. The CDR3 spans 14 residues. The CDR3 DNA sequence: TGCGCCAGCAGTGAGTCCAGGACGAACACTGAAGCTTTCTTT. Its protein product is CASSESRTNTEAFF.

This clonotype was observed many times. The chain carries TRBV3-1 and TRBJ2-7; D unclear. Trimming removed 3 bases at V and 6 bases at J, with 9 bases between. CDR3 length: 12 amino acids. Germline V gene lookup returns CDR1 LGHDT and CDR2 YNNKEL (reference sequence). Written as DNA, the CDR3 is TGTGCCAGCAGCCATCCGGCTGCCGAGCAGTACTTC. This translates into CASSHPAAEQYF.

In this sample, this clonotype turned up many times. The chain recombines TRBV9 with TRBJ2-2; 12 bases agree with TRBD2. Unmatched junction bases numbered 6, after V lost 0 bases and J lost 6 bases. The germline gives CDR1 SGDLS, CDR2 YYNGEE. The CDR3 is 17 residues long. CDR3 DNA sequence: TGTGCCAGCAGCGTAGTGTCGCTAGCGGGAGGGTCCGGGGAGCTGTTTTTT. Amino acids: CASSVVSLAGGSGELFF.

This clonotype appeared many times. The chain couples TRBV6-5 to TRBJ1-4; 8 bases fit TRBD1. This CDR3 has 17 residues. The ends lost 0 bases at V and 4 bases at J; junction bases unmatched: 7. CDR1 is MNHEY and CDR2 is SVGAGI in the germline V gene. CDR3 in DNA: TGTGCCAGCAGTTACTCTGGGGACAGGCCGATTAATGAAAAACTGTTTTTT. It is translated as CASSYSGDRPINEKLFF.

This clonotype was counted ten times or more. The chain carries TRBV5-5 and TRBJ1-2, with TRBD1 matching over 10 bases. J gave up 4 bases and V 4 bases, and 7 bases lay outside the gene matches. The CDR3 is 15 amino acids. Germline V gives CDR1 SGHKS, CDR2 YYEKEE (reference sequence). The CDR3 here is CASSVSGTGVYGYTF. The DNA of the CDR3 is TGTGCCAGCAGCGTGTCCGGGACAGGGGTCTATGGCTACACCTTC.

Note on this clonotype: The conserved phenylalanine or tryptophan normally closing the CDR3 is absent here, so this likely arose from a read error. The V gene is TRBV25-1, the J gene TRBJ1-6; 7 positions match TRBD1. The CDR3 contains 14 residues. CDR1 MGHDK and CDR2 SYGVNS come from the germline V gene. With 3 bases clipped from V and 6 bases from J, the junction kept 2 bases outside the gene matches. In DNA, the CDR3 is TGTGCCAGCAGTGATTGGGACAGTAATTCACCCCTCCACTGC. Its translation is CASSDWDSNSPLHC.

With respect to this clonotype: The CDR3 does not end in the conserved phenylalanine or tryptophan, so this is likely a read error. The rearrangement joins TRBV5-4 to TRBJ2-7; 11 bases fit TRBD2. This CDR3 comprises 15 residues. Germline CDR1 is SGHNT and CDR2 is YYREEE (reference sequence). With V trimmed by 4 bases and J by 3 bases, 6 bases remained unmatched. Written as DNA, the CDR3 is TGTGCCAGCAGCCCGCTAGCGGGGGGCAGCTACGAGCAGTACCTC. Translating it yields CASSPLAGGSYEQYL.

This clonotype showed up many times. Here the CDR3 DNA reads TGTGCCTGGTTAAAACCCAAACAGCCGAGGACCCAGTACTTC. It is translated as CAWLKPKQPRTQYF. The chain joins TRBV30 to TRBJ2-5; D is uncertain. Trimming took off 5 bases at V and 7 bases at J, with 20 bases between the two ends. CDR3 length equals 14 residues. The germline V gene encodes CDR1 GTSNPN and CDR2 SVGIG (reference sequence). The full variable domain, rest sourced from reference TRBV30 and TRBJ2-5, is SQTIHQWPATLVQPVGSPLSLECTVEGTSNPNLYWYRQAAGRGLQLLFYSVGIGQISSEVPQNLSASRPQDRQFILSSKKLLLSDSGFYLCAWLKPKQPRTQYFGPGTRLLVL.

This clonotype was picked up many times. This chain connects TRBV5-1 to TRBJ1-6; a weak D match, TRBD1 (5 bases). The CDR3 contains 14 residues. V lost 1 base to trimming and J lost 8 bases, with 10 bases between them. The germline V gene has CDR1 SGHRS and CDR2 YFSETQ. The CDR3 DNA is TGCGCCAGCAGCTTGTCTGGGGGGGATTCACCCCTCCACTTT. Residues: CASSLSGGDSPLHF.

The chain joins TRBV28 to TRBJ1-5; 9 bases are shared with TRBD1. CDR3 size: 16 residues. V lost 6 bases and J lost 6; bases outside the gene matches: 12. Germline loops: CDR1 MDHEN, CDR2 SYDVKM. The CDR3 nucleotides are TGTGCCAGCAGAATTGGGACAGGGAGTATTTTTCAGCCCCAGCATTTT. As protein: CASRIGTGSIFQPQHF.

Details on this clonotype: The junction differs from germline at one of its ends, possibly a read error. The chain joins TRBV20-1 to TRBJ2-3; D is undetermined. This CDR3 comprises 13 residues. The germline V gene has CDR1 DFQATT and CDR2 SNEGSKA (reference sequence). As DNA, the CDR3 is TGCAGCGCTAGAGATCCGCTAGGGCATACGCAGTGTTTT. It codes for CSARDPLGHTQCF.

Notes on this clonotype: The CDR3 does not end in the conserved phenylalanine or tryptophan, so this is likely a read error. This chain links TRBV4-3 with TRBJ1-2; D is ambiguous. This CDR3 comprises 13 residues. V was clipped by 1 base and J by 8 bases, with 11 bases between them. Per the germline V gene, CDR1 is LGHNA and CDR2 is YSLEER. CDR3 amino acids: CASSQGDGAGYTL. In nucleotides, the CDR3 is TGCGCCAGCAGCCAAGGGGATGGCGCGGGCTACACCCTC.

This clonotype has just a few counts. Mismatch with germline at one junction end may stem from a read error. This chain links TRBV20-1 with TRBJ1-6; possibly TRBD1 for D (5 bases). This CDR3 comprises 13 residues. Germline V gene sequence: CDR1 DFQATT, CDR2 SNEGSKA (reference sequence). This CDR3 reads CSARAGIGSPRHF. For the CDR3, the DNA is TGCAGTGCTAGAGCAGGGATCGGCTCCCCCCGCCACTTT.

The chain couples TRBV19 to TRBJ1-1, with D perhaps matching TRBD1 (5 bases). CDR1 LNHDA and CDR2 SQIVND come from the germline V gene (reference sequence). CDR3 size: 15 residues. The V end was cut by 2 bases, the J end by 1 base, with 11 bases between. CDR3 region: CASSIRVGANTEAFF. CDR3 DNA sequence: TGTGCCAGTAGTATACGGGTTGGGGCGAACACTGAAGCTTTCTTT.

This clonotype was recorded a few times. J is TRBJ1-1 and V is TRBV20-1, with 7 bases that match TRBD1. This CDR3 is built from 13 residues. V was clipped by 3 bases and J by 10 bases; unmatched bases: 11. Germline V gene data show CDR1 as DFQATT and CDR2 as SNEGSKA (reference sequence). CDR3 amino acids: CSASGDSRSRAFF. In DNA form, the CDR3 reads TGCAGTGCTAGCGGGGACAGCCGAAGTCGAGCTTTCTTT.

This clonotype was observed a few times. Since a much larger clone is just one base distant, this may be a read error. The V gene is TRBV5-6, the J gene TRBJ2-7, with D perhaps TRBD1 or TRBD2 (5 bases each). V was cut by 4 bases and J by 0 bases, with 14 bases left in between. The CDR3 is 15 residues long. Germline CDR1 and CDR2: SGHDT and YYEEEE. The CDR3 coding sequence is TGTGCCAGCAGCGGGGGAGAGGCAGCCTCCTACGAGCAGTACTTC. Translated, it gives CASSGGEAASYEQYF.

This clonotype was found many times. V is TRBV15 and J is TRBJ2-7; no reliable D call. The CDR3 totals 13 residues. From germline, CDR1 is LNHNV and CDR2 YYDKDF (reference sequence). The V and J ends lost 1 base and 7 bases respectively, with 11 bases between them. The CDR3 nucleotides read TGTGCCACCAGCAGAGGTGCCCCGCGGGAGCAGTACTTC. Protein: CATSRGAPREQYF.

This clonotype was seen many times. The rearrangement uses TRBV19 and TRBJ2-1; D is perhaps TRBD2 (6 bases). The CDR3 is made up of 15 amino acids. Germline V gene lookup returns CDR1 LNHDA and CDR2 SQIVND (reference sequence). Between the trimmed V and J ends, which lost 3 bases and 0 bases, there was a span of 9 bases. In DNA, the CDR3 is TGTGCCAGTAGTATCAGCGGGTCCTCCTACAATGAGCAGTTCTTC. It translates to CASSISGSSYNEQFF.

This chain links TRBV29-1 with TRBJ1-6, with D perhaps TRBD1 (6 bases). The V end lost 4 bases, the J end lost 8 bases, and 6 bases lay between the germline ends. The CDR3 is 11 residues long. CDR1 is SQVTM, CDR2 ANQGSEA, per germline. DNA for the CDR3: TGCAGCGTTGGGGGGCATTCACCCCTCCACTTT. Protein product: CSVGGHSPLHF.

In its sample, this clonotype was seen a few times. The chain combines TRBV27 with TRBJ1-2; D remains unclear. The germline CDR1 and CDR2 sequences are MNHEY and SMNVEV (reference sequence). CDR3 length equals 18 residues. V was clipped by 5 bases and J by 8 bases, with 30 bases between them. CDR3 DNA: TGTGCCAGCAGTGTAGGGTGGGGAAACCGGGGAGTCCTGGCCGGCTACACCTTC. It codes for CASSVGWGNRGVLAGYTF.

V gene TRBV6-1 combines with J gene TRBJ2-7; tentatively, D is TRBD2 (6 bases). The CDR3 spans 13 residues. V shed 6 bases and J shed 5 bases, with 14 bases lying between them. Germline-derived CDR1 and CDR2 are MNHNS and SASEGT. The CDR3 region is CASRSTGSDEQYF. The CDR3 DNA follows: TGTGCCAGCAGAAGTACCGGGAGCGACGAGCAGTACTTC.

There are many counts of this clonotype. This chain links TRBV29-1 with TRBJ1-4; D possibly corresponds to TRBD1 (5 bases). V dropped 5 bases and J dropped 7 bases, with 8 bases sitting between them. The CDR3 spans 11 residues. Germline V gives CDR1 SQVTM, CDR2 ANQGSEA. The CDR3 nucleotides are TGCAGCGTTCGGACATCTGAAAAACTGTTTTTT. Translated: CSVRTSEKLFF.

This clonotype was observed at least ten times. The gene calls are TRBV20-1 and TRBJ1-6; 10 bases fit TRBD1. From germline, CDR1 is DFQATT and CDR2 SNEGSKA (reference sequence). The V and J ends lost 6 bases and 6 bases, in that order; junction bases with no gene match: 14. This CDR3 region has 17 residues. The CDR3 reads CSASARQGARFNSPLHF. CDR3 coding DNA: TGCAGTGCCTCGGCCCGACAGGGGGCGCGCTTTAATTCACCCCTCCACTTT.

Remarks on this clonotype: It may be a read error: a sequence one base away is much more abundant. The CDR3 is CASSLTGNTYNERFF. The DNA for the CDR3 is TGTGCCAGCAGCCTAACAGGGAACACCTACAATGAGCGGTTCTTC. The rearrangement joins TRBV6-6 to TRBJ2-1, with a tentative D call TRBD1 (6 bases). CDR3 size: 15 residues. Germline V gene lookup returns CDR1 MNHNY and CDR2 SVGAGI (reference sequence).